This T cell receptor beta chain derives from a study of blood T cell repertoires in COVID-19. Turning to the study itself: Sources were T cells, B-cell-depleted T cells, or PBMCs; the material itself was cDNA or gDNA.

Per the original methods: Amplification from reference gene primers served as the basis for estimated nucleated cell counts. Here immunoSEQ multiplex PCR was the method, and the copy in TCRdb shows in-frame clones only, minus some. The V and J calls and clone size come from that table; D and trimming were worked out from the DNA. This sample yields about 190,000 clones, of which almost 80% are seen a single time; roughly 17% belongs to the top ten. The CDR3 spans 16 residues. J gave up 4 bases and V 4 bases, and 5 bases lay outside the gene matches. CDR1 LGHDT and CDR2 YNNKEL come from the germline V gene (reference sequence).

The source material was peripheral blood. This TCR derives from a man in his 60s with active or convalescent COVID-19. The chain combines TRBV3-1 (or the pseudogene TRBV3-2) with TRBJ2-4; TRBD2 aligns across 12 bases. CDR3 sequence (DNA): TGTGCCAGCAGCCTTGGACTAGCGGGACAGAAAAACATTCAGTACTTC. This sequence encodes CASSLGLAGQKNIQYF.